These 26 T cell receptor beta chains came from one sample sequenced in a study of T cell repertoires in cytomegalovirus infection. Their recognized antigens are unknown. TCRdb passed the reads through MiXCR, listing each CDR3 protein once. The sample lists about 71,000 distinct CDR3 sequences; approximately 22% were seen once. The source material was CD8+ T cells from cultured PBMCs, sampled from culture after CMV antigen stimulation. These receptors all stem from a human donor in good health (CMV status not recorded). Some clones in this sample may be carry-over from other donors' samples.

The V gene is TRBV7-9, the J gene TRBJ2-5; D ambiguous. With 5 bases removed from V and 4 bases from J, the gap between germline ends came to 8 bases. CDR3 length equals 12 residues. The germline gives CDR1 SEHNR, CDR2 FQNEAQ (reference sequence). The CDR3 nucleotides read TGTGCCAGCAGCCAAACGTTAGAGACCCAGTACTTC. It yields the protein CASSQTLETQYF. Complete variable domain (other parts from reference TRBV7-9 and TRBJ2-5): DTGVSQNPRHKITKRGQNVTFRCDPISEHNRLYWYRQTLGQGPEFLTYFQNEAQLEKSRLLSDRFSAERPKGSFSTLEIQRTEQGDSAMYLCASSQTLETQYFGPGTRLLVL.

This chain connects TRBV4-2 to TRBJ2-7; TRBD1 aligns across 10 bases. J gave up 0 bases and V 0 bases, and 5 bases lay outside the gene matches. The CDR3 loop spans 17 amino acids. The germline CDR1 and CDR2 sequences are LGHNA and YNFKEQ. CDR3 in DNA: TGTGCCAGCAGCCAAGATACCGGGACAGGGGCCTCCTACGAGCAGTACTTC. Translating it yields CASSQDTGTGASYEQYF.

The chain combines TRBV7-6 with TRBJ2-5; 10 positions match TRBD1. Germline V gives CDR1 SGHVS, CDR2 FNYEAQ. The CDR3 extends over 16 amino acids. With 4 bases clipped from V and 5 bases from J, the junction kept 10 bases outside the gene matches. This CDR3 is CASSSRDRGSIETQYF. The CDR3 coding sequence is TGTGCCAGCAGCTCCCGGGACAGGGGTAGTATCGAGACCCAGTACTTC.

The table lists this clonotype with many counts. This rearrangement joins TRBV6-5 to TRBJ2-7; D is uncertain. Germline CDR1 is MNHEY and CDR2 is SVGAGI. The V and J ends lost 2 bases and 4 bases respectively, with 9 bases between them. The CDR3 is 13 residues long. This CDR3 reads CASSYSEAYEQYF. CDR3 in DNA: TGTGCCAGCAGTTACAGCGAGGCGTACGAGCAGTACTTC.

This clonotype was counted between two and nine times. The rearrangement joins TRBV6-2 or TRBV6-3 to TRBJ2-6; the D gene is possibly TRBD2 (5 bases). The CDR3 consists of 15 residues. Germline lookup yields CDR1 MNHEY and CDR2 SVGEGT. The germline V and J ends were trimmed by 10 bases and 3 bases, with 16 bases remaining between them. As DNA, the CDR3 is TGTGCCACGTGGGGAGTTATCCATGGGGCCAACGTCCTGACTTTC. Amino acid sequence: CATWGVIHGANVLTF.

This clonotype was seen a few times. This sequence joins TRBV7-2 and TRBJ1-6; TRBD1 matches 8 bases. The junction had 5 bases not matched to a gene; V was cut back by 5 bases and J by 8 bases. Germline V gene lookup returns CDR1 SGHTA and CDR2 FQGNSA. This CDR3 is built from 14 residues. CDR3 residues: CASSMGQAYSPLHF. The CDR3 DNA sequence: TGTGCCAGCAGCATGGGACAGGCGTATTCACCCCTCCACTTT.

The rearrangement joins TRBV7-2 to TRBJ1-2; a weak D match, TRBD1 (5 bases). V lost 1 base and J lost 4, with 13 bases in between. The CDR3 sequence is 15 residues long. Germline lookup yields CDR1 SGHTA and CDR2 FQGNSA. In nucleotides, the CDR3 is TGTGCCAGCAGCTTAGTTCCCAGGGACTTCTATGGCTACACCTTC. Translating gives CASSLVPRDFYGYTF.

The V and J genes are TRBV12-3 or TRBV12-4 and TRBJ1-2; 7 nucleotides match TRBD1. The CDR3 length is 13 residues. V trimming: 4 bases; J trimming: 2 bases; junction bases outside the gene matches: 1. CDR3 sequence reads: CASSWDSNYGYTF. The CDR3 DNA follows: TGTGCCAGCAGTTGGGACAGCAACTATGGCTACACCTTC.

A note on this clonotype: A junction boundary mismatches the germline segment, possibly from a read error. The gene calls are TRBV10-2 and TRBJ1-5; D is unresolved. The germline gives CDR1 WSHSY, CDR2 SAAADI. The CDR3 extends over 12 amino acids. The CDR3 protein is CATSYSNQPQHF. The CDR3 DNA sequence: TGCGCCACCAGTTATAGCAATCAGCCCCAGCATTTT.

This chain connects TRBV6-5 to TRBJ2-7; D is perhaps TRBD1 (5 bases). Germline V gene lookup returns CDR1 MNHEY and CDR2 SVGAGI. The CDR3 is 12 amino acids. Trimming removed 10 bases at V and 3 bases at J, with 13 bases between. The CDR3: CAILTVYYEQYF. CDR3 coding DNA: TGTGCCATCTTGACAGTGTACTACGAGCAGTACTTC.

The sample holds a few counts of this clonotype. The chain combines TRBV6-5 with TRBJ2-2, with D maybe TRBD2 (5 bases). Germline-derived CDR1 and CDR2 are MNHEY and SVGAGI. Between the trimmed V and J ends, which lost 5 bases and 2 bases, there was a span of 12 bases. The CDR3 runs 15 residues. In DNA form, the CDR3 reads TGTGCCAGCAGTCTCCGGGAAGTCAACACCGGGGAGCTGTTTTTT. It is translated as CASSLREVNTGELFF.

The chain is built from TRBV4-2 and TRBJ2-2; 10 bases agree with TRBD2. CDR3 length: 18 residues. The V gene end was trimmed by 1 base and the J gene end by 4 bases; junction bases not matched to a gene: 9. Germline CDR1 LGHNA, CDR2 YNFKEQ. The CDR3 sequence: CASSQAPAGGQGTGELFF. DNA of the CDR3: TGTGCCAGCAGCCAAGCGCCAGCGGGGGGGCAGGGCACCGGGGAGCTGTTTTTT.

The DNA for the CDR3 is TGTGCCAGCAGCTTGGAGTACACAGATACGCAGTATTTT. Protein sequence: CASSLEYTDTQYF. This chain links TRBV11-2 with TRBJ2-3; no definite D call. This CDR3 spans 13 amino acids. Between the trimmed V and J ends, which lost 3 bases and 2 bases, there was a span of 6 bases. From germline, CDR1 is SGHAT and CDR2 FQNNGV.

The chain carries TRBV27 and TRBJ1-4; a weak D match, TRBD1 (5 bases). This CDR3 is 15 amino acids long. Trimming left V 5 bases short and J 6 bases short, with 16 bases between. Germline assignment: CDR1 MNHEY and CDR2 SMNVEV (reference sequence). CDR3 protein: CASSAGGRGYEKLFF. CDR3 bases: TGTGCCAGCAGTGCTGGAGGCCGGGGGTATGAAAAACTGTTTTTT. Complete variable domain (other parts from reference TRBV27 and TRBJ1-4): EAQVTQNPRYLITVTGKKLTVTCSQNMNHEYMSWYRQDPGLGLRQIYYSMNVEVTDKGDVPEGYKVSRKEKRNFPLILESPSPNQTSLYFCASSAGGRGYEKLFFGSGTQLSVL.

This chain links TRBV6-5 with TRBJ2-3, with TRBD2 matching 10 bases. After removal of 0 bases from V and 6 bases from J, the junction contained 15 bases not matched to a gene. From germline, CDR1 is MNHEY and CDR2 SVGAGI. The CDR3 has 19 residues. CDR3 nucleotide sequence: TGTGCCAGCAGTTACTCGCAAAATCTAGCGGGGGACGAGAAGGATACGCAGTATTTT. The encoded protein is CASSYSQNLAGDEKDTQYF.

The chain recombines TRBV28 with TRBJ1-5, with 11 bases that match TRBD1. From germline, CDR1 is MDHEN and CDR2 SYDVKM. Unmatched junction bases numbered 6, after V lost 6 bases and J lost 5 bases. CDR3 length equals 15 residues. CDR3 in amino acids: CASSPGTGGHQPQHF. In nucleotides, the CDR3 is TGTGCCAGCAGCCCTGGGACAGGGGGACATCAGCCCCAGCATTTT.

The chain has TRBV6-8 and TRBJ2-5; the D gene is possibly TRBD2 (5 bases). Germline V gene data show CDR1 as MNHGY and CDR2 as SAAAGT. V gave up 0 bases and J gave up 7 bases, with 12 bases separating them. CDR3 length equals 14 residues. The CDR3 here is CASSYSAGLGTQYF. The DNA of the CDR3 is TGTGCCAGCAGTTACTCGGCAGGACTTGGGACCCAGTACTTC.

The chain recombines TRBV12-3 or TRBV12-4 with TRBJ1-2; possible D gene TRBD1, 5 bases. CDR3 length: 13 residues. Trimming removed 5 bases at V and 7 bases at J, with 14 bases between. In nucleotides, the CDR3 is TGTGCCAGCAGTCCAGGGTGGATGGGTGGCTACACCTTC. It specifies CASSPGWMGGYTF.

Only one count was recorded for this clonotype. This chain joins TRBV20-1 and TRBJ1-2; 7 nucleotides match TRBD1. J lost 4 bases, V lost 5 bases, and 10 bases had no gene match. Germline-derived CDR1 and CDR2 are DFQATT and SNEGSKA (reference sequence). The CDR3 is 14 amino acids. CDR3 in DNA: TGCAGTGCTCCGATCCGACAGGGACTCTATGGCTACACCTTC. Amino acids: CSAPIRQGLYGYTF.

This clonotype appeared a few times. The genes are TRBV19 and TRBJ1-1, with 9 bases identical to TRBD1. Per germline, CDR1 LNHDA and CDR2 SQIVND (reference sequence). V lost 5 bases, J lost 5 bases, and 3 bases stayed unmatched. The CDR3 is 13 residues long. The CDR3 loop is CASSWDRVTEAFF. The CDR3 DNA reads as TGTGCCAGTAGTTGGGACAGGGTGACTGAAGCTTTCTTT. Full variable domain (missing parts from reference TRBV19 and TRBJ1-1): DGGITQSPKYLFRKEGQNVTLSCEQNLNHDAMYWYRQDPGQGLRLIYYSQIVNDFQKGDIAEGYSVSREKKESFPLTVTSAQKNPTAFYLCASSWDRVTEAFFGQGTRLTVV.

The CDR3 region is CASSPAGSETQYF. In DNA, the CDR3 is TGCGCCAGCAGCCCTGCGGGTTCGGAGACCCAGTACTTC. The chain has TRBV4-1 and TRBJ2-5; TRBD2 is a possible D gene (5 bases). The germline V and J ends were trimmed by 4 bases and 5 bases, with 11 bases remaining between them. This CDR3 region has 13 residues. Per germline, CDR1 MGHRA and CDR2 YSYEKL.

There are a few counts of this clonotype. V and J are TRBV7-6 and TRBJ2-6; perhaps D is TRBD1 or TRBD2 (5 bases each). V was cut by 5 bases and J by 0 bases, with 8 bases left in between. In germline, CDR1 is SGHVS, CDR2 FNYEAQ. The CDR3 extends over 15 amino acids. This chain's CDR3 is CASSPGASGANVLTF. The CDR3 nucleotides are TGTGCCAGCAGCCCCGGGGCCTCTGGGGCCAACGTCCTGACTTTC.

This clonotype was detected only a few times. The rearrangement links TRBV7-2 to TRBJ1-5; 11 positions match TRBD1. The V gene's germline CDR1 is SGHTA and CDR2 FQGNSA. The CDR3 is made up of 14 amino acids. V lost 5 bases to trimming and J lost 6 bases; unmatched junction nucleotides: 3. CDR3 amino acids: CASSIGQGAQPQHF. CDR3 nucleotides: TGTGCCAGCAGCATCGGACAGGGGGCTCAGCCCCAGCATTTT.

This clonotype appeared a few times. The CDR3 reads CASSFNQPQHF. CDR3 sequence (DNA): TGTGCCAGCAGTTTTAATCAGCCCCAGCATTTT. The rearrangement uses TRBV28 and TRBJ1-5; no firm D call. The CDR3 runs to 11 residues. Trimming stripped 3 bases from V and 4 bases from J, with 1 base between. Germline assignment: CDR1 MDHEN and CDR2 SYDVKM.

This clonotype occurred a few times. The V and J genes are TRBV4-1 and TRBJ2-5, with D possibly being TRBD2 (5 bases). The CDR3 is 17 amino acids. Germline CDR1 and CDR2: MGHRA and YSYEKL. With 1 base removed from V and 3 bases from J, the gap between germline ends came to 18 bases. CDR3 loop: CASSQGFEGGLKETQYF. The DNA for the CDR3 is TGCGCCAGCAGCCAAGGCTTTGAGGGCGGTTTAAAAGAGACCCAGTACTTC.

This clonotype was seen a handful of times. V and J are TRBV4-1 and TRBJ1-1, with a possible D match to TRBD1 (6 bases). Trimming pared 0 bases from V and 7 bases from J, leaving 15 bases between. The length of the CDR3 is 15 residues. Germline assignment: CDR1 MGHRA and CDR2 YSYEKL. The CDR3 nucleotides read TGCGCCAGCAGCCAAGATTGGGGATCAGGGGATGAAGCTTTCTTT. Protein sequence: CASSQDWGSGDEAFF.